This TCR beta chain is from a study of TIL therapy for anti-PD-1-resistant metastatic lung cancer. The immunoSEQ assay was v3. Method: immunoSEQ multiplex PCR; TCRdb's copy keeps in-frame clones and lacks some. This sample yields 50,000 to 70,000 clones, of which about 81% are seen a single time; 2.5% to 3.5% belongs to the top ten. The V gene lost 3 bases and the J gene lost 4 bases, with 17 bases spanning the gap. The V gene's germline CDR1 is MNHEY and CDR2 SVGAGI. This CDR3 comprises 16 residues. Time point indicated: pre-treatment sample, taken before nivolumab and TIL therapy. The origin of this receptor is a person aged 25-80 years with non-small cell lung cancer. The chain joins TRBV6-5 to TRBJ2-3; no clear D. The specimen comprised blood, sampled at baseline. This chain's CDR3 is CASSYMASRRPDTQYF. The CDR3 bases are TGTGCCAGCAGTTATATGGCTAGTCGTCGGCCAGATACGCAGTATTTT.